Included here is one T cell receptor (beta chain) sequence, with context. This specimen belongs to a study of Ad26.COV2.S vaccination and SARS-CoV-2 variants. The V gene end was trimmed by 2 bases and the J gene end by 1 base; junction bases not matched to a gene: 5. Germline CDR1 SGHRS, CDR2 YFSETQ. The CDR3 has 15 residues. Assay: immunoSEQ multiplex PCR; the TCRdb copy retains only in-frame clones and omits some. The sample yields over 110,000 clones, 75% to 90% seen once. The material sequenced was peripheral blood, taken after recovery from COVID-19. V and J are TRBV5-1 and TRBJ1-1; 7 positions agree with TRBD1. This sequence originates from a human donor who had recovered from COVID-19. Written as DNA, the CDR3 is TGCGCCAGCAGCTTCGACAGACAGGGGAACACTGAAGCTTTCTTT. Its protein product is CASSFDRQGNTEAFF.